Following are 16 T cell receptor beta chains from one sample sequenced in a study of T cell repertoires and HLA-DP antigens. Only in-frame clones appear in the TCRdb table, and some are missing; sequencing was by immunoSEQ multiplex PCR. Here the sample spans about 120,000 clones, around 93% being singletons. These TCRs are of unknown antigen specificity. Sequencing was carried out using CD4+ T cells from PBMCs. The receptors were gathered from a woman younger than 35 in good health and CMV-seronegative.

The chain uses TRBV6-4 and TRBJ1-4, with D hard to call. V was shortened by 0 bases and J by 4 bases, with 12 bases between the two germline ends. The CDR3 contains 16 residues. Germline-derived CDR1 and CDR2 are MRHNA and SNTAGT. The CDR3 region is CASSDSSRGNNEKLFF. CDR3 nucleotides: TGTGCCAGCAGTGACTCGAGTCGAGGGAATAATGAAAAACTGTTTTTT.

This chain connects TRBV29-1 to TRBJ2-5; D not resolved. Germline assignment: CDR1 SQVTM and CDR2 ANQGSEA. The CDR3 is made up of 12 amino acids. The ends were cut back, 7 bases at V and 7 bases at J, with 16 bases in the middle. The CDR3 DNA reads as TGCAGCGCTCCGGGTCTACCGGGGACCCAGTACTTC. Translated, it gives CSAPGLPGTQYF.

The J gene is TRBJ1-3, the V gene TRBV7-6; a possible D gene is TRBD1 (6 bases). The CDR3 runs 18 residues. The V gene lost 5 bases and the J gene lost 0 bases, with 20 bases spanning the gap. The germline V gene encodes CDR1 SGHVS and CDR2 FNYEAQ. Here the CDR3 DNA reads TGTGCCAGCAGCCCGGGACAACTCAGAACCGACTCTGGAAACACCATATATTTT. It is translated as CASSPGQLRTDSGNTIYF.

J is TRBJ1-1 and V is TRBV10-1, with TRBD1 identical over 8 bases. The CDR3 totals 13 residues. Germline CDR1 WNHNN, CDR2 SYGVQD (reference sequence). V dropped 7 bases and J dropped 1; count of bases not matched to a gene: 2. CDR3 nucleotides: TGCGCCAGCACCGGGACAGGGAACACTGAAGCTTTCTTT. This sequence encodes CASTGTGNTEAFF.

V is TRBV28 and J is TRBJ1-4; 9 bases line up with TRBD1. Trimming took 6 bases from V and 3 from J; bases not matched to a gene: 5. CDR1 is MDHEN, CDR2 SYDVKM, per germline. This CDR3 contains 15 residues. CDR3 in DNA: TGTGCCAGCAGCCTACAGGGGGCACCTAATGAAAAACTGTTTTTT. Amino acids: CASSLQGAPNEKLFF.

The V and J genes are TRBV5-1 and TRBJ1-6; perhaps TRBD1 as D (5 bases). This CDR3 comprises 13 residues. Per the germline V gene, CDR1 is SGHRS and CDR2 is YFSETQ. The V end was cut by 6 bases, the J end by 7 bases, with 11 bases between. The CDR3 DNA sequence: TGCGCCAGCAACTCCGAGGGGAATTCACCCCTCCACTTT. Amino acids: CASNSEGNSPLHF. The full variable domain, its missing parts supplied by reference TRBV5-1 and TRBJ1-6, is KAGVTQTPRYLIKTRGQQVTLSCSPISGHRSVSWYQQTPGQGLQFLFEYFSETQRNKGNFPGRFSGRQFSNSRSEMNVSTLELGDSALYLCASNSEGNSPLHFGNGTRLTVT.

The rearrangement links TRBV19 to TRBJ2-7, with 7 bases fitting TRBD2. The germline V gene encodes CDR1 LNHDA and CDR2 SQIVND (reference sequence). The CDR3 is made up of 15 amino acids. V shed 7 bases, J shed 0 bases, and the junction held 9 bases outside the gene matches. The CDR3 is CASTPGWTSSYEQYF. DNA for the CDR3: TGTGCCAGTACCCCCGGGTGGACTAGCTCCTACGAGCAGTACTTC.

The CDR3 here is CASSIRTVSSGANVLTF. In nucleotides, the CDR3 is TGTGCCAGCAGTATAAGGACGGTGAGCTCTGGGGCCAACGTCCTGACTTTC. The chain has TRBV27 and TRBJ2-6; no clear D gene. The germline CDR1 and CDR2 sequences are MNHEY and SMNVEV (reference sequence). This CDR3 is built from 17 residues. The V end lost 5 bases, the J end lost 0 bases, and 14 bases lay between the germline ends.

Here the CDR3 DNA reads TGTGCCAGCAGCTTGGTAAGGGGGATTTACAATGAGCAGTTCTTC. Protein sequence: CASSLVRGIYNEQFF. The chain employs TRBV11-2 and TRBJ2-1; maybe TRBD1 (6 bases). The CDR3 runs 15 residues. Trimming removed 3 bases from V and 4 bases from J, with 13 bases in between. The germline V gene encodes CDR1 SGHAT and CDR2 FQNNGV.

The V call is TRBV5-1, the J call TRBJ2-3; D ambiguous. The CDR3 length is 14 residues. Germline CDR1 SGHRS, CDR2 YFSETQ. The V end was cut by 5 bases, the J end by 3 bases, with 13 bases between. This CDR3 reads CASRLSQWTDTQYF. The CDR3 DNA reads as TGCGCCAGCAGATTGAGTCAGTGGACAGATACGCAGTATTTT.

V gene TRBV29-1 combines with J gene TRBJ2-5; possibly TRBD2 for D (5 bases). The CDR3 is 12 residues long. Between the trimmed V and J ends, which lost 7 bases and 5 bases, there was a span of 14 bases. Germline CDR1 is SQVTM and CDR2 is ANQGSEA. The CDR3 region has the DNA TGCAGCGCTCGCAGGAGGAGTGAGACCCAGTACTTC. Encoded protein: CSARRRSETQYF.

The chain joins TRBV5-1 to TRBJ2-3; D unresolved. V was cut by 2 bases and J by 6 bases, with 13 bases left in between. The germline CDR1 and CDR2 sequences are SGHRS and YFSETQ. The CDR3 runs to 14 residues. CDR3 loop: CASSLSSRADTQYF. In DNA, the CDR3 is TGCGCCAGCAGCTTATCTAGTCGGGCCGATACGCAGTATTTT.

The chain employs TRBV2 and TRBJ2-1; 7 nucleotides line up with TRBD1. Germline values: CDR1 SNHLY, CDR2 FYNNEI. The V and J ends lost 5 bases and 6 bases, in that order; junction bases with no gene match: 19. The CDR3 spans 18 residues. DNA of the CDR3: TGTGCCAGCAGTCTAAGCTATCTCCCAGGGGGTCGTGGCAATGAGCAGTTCTTC. It yields the protein CASSLSYLPGGRGNEQFF.

V usage is TRBV7-6 and J usage is TRBJ2-1; TRBD1 aligns across 9 bases. V dropped 5 bases and J dropped 5; count of bases not matched to a gene: 10. The germline CDR1 and CDR2 sequences are SGHVS and FNYEAQ. This CDR3 region has 16 residues. CDR3 loop: CASSRSRGTGNNEQFF. The DNA of the CDR3 is TGTGCCAGCAGCCGGAGTCGGGGGACAGGGAACAATGAGCAGTTCTTC.

This clone was seen only a few times. The chain is built from TRBV6-5 and TRBJ2-7; TRBD2 agrees at 7 bases. The CDR3 runs 14 residues. Trimming took 5 bases from V and 6 from J; bases not matched to a gene: 10. Germline CDR1 MNHEY, CDR2 SVGAGI. DNA for the CDR3: TGTGCCAGCAGTCCGCGGGGAGGGGCGTTCGAGCAGTACTTC. Translated: CASSPRGGAFEQYF.

This chain joins TRBV28 and TRBJ2-4, with D maybe TRBD1 (5 bases). The length of the CDR3 is 14 residues. Trimming shortened V by 2 bases and J by 1 base, and 6 bases separated the two germline ends. Germline CDR1 MDHEN, CDR2 SYDVKM. CDR3 region: CASSLTGAKNIQYF. CDR3 DNA: TGTGCCAGCAGTTTAACAGGTGCCAAAAACATTCAGTACTTC.